This entry is about one T cell receptor (beta chain). The antigen is not known. Germline CDR1 MGHRA, CDR2 YSYEKL. There are 14 residues in the CDR3. V lost 3 bases and J lost 4; bases outside the gene matches: 5. This entry belongs to a study of radiation and T cells in renal cell carcinoma. The time point here: blood 4 weeks post-SBRT, at nephrectomy. Treatment denoted: 15 Gy SBRT to primary tumor, nephrectomy 4 weeks later. Nephrectomy followed 15 Gy stereotactic body radiation by 4 weeks. Blood was sampled at baseline, 2 weeks and 4 weeks after SBRT. Some clones are missing from TCRdb's copy, which holds only in-frame ones; the method was immunoSEQ multiplex PCR. This sample has about 77,000 clones, with 70% to 90% found just once. Study-level results: No pretreatment tumor biopsies were available for baseline clonotypes. Top tumor clonotypes rose in blood 2 weeks post-radiation, then contracted.

This specimen consisted of blood, obtained from a patient whose treatment included radiotherapy and nephrectomy. This sequence originates from a woman aged 55 to 70 with renal cell carcinoma. This chain uses TRBV4-1 with TRBJ1-1, with TRBD1 identical over 7 bases. The CDR3 DNA is TGCGCCAGCAGCCAGGGGACAGCCTCCACTGAAGCTTTCTTT. It translates to CASSQGTASTEAFF.